This T cell receptor (beta chain) was recovered during a study of blood T cell repertoires in COVID-19. Sequencing used immunoSEQ multiplex PCR; TCRdb keeps in-frame clones, though not all of them. The data hold approximately 220,000 clones, with around 87% observed a single time. The sequence was obtained from a man aged 55 to 69 with acute or convalescent COVID-19. The sample was peripheral blood.

CDR3 sequence: CASSYRDRGNEQYF. CDR3 sequence (DNA): TGTGCCAGCAGTTACCGGGACAGGGGGAACGAGCAGTACTTC. This chain links TRBV6-5 with TRBJ2-7; TRBD1 matches at 11 bases. The CDR3 extends over 14 amino acids. With V trimmed by 2 bases and J by 5 bases, 2 bases remained unmatched. Germline lookup yields CDR1 MNHEY and CDR2 SVGAGI.